These T cell receptor beta chains were read from a single sample in a study of lymphopenia after photon versus proton radiotherapy. Some clones are missing from TCRdb's copy, which holds only in-frame ones; the method was immunoSEQ multiplex PCR. The profile shows more than 80,000 clones, around four fifths of them singletons. The sample consisted of peripheral blood, taken from a patient treated with proton-based radiotherapy. These TCRs come from a man aged 55 to 69 with pancreatic cancer. CDR3s include the opening cysteine and the closing phenylalanine or tryptophan. The order of the fields is CDR3 length, D gene, V gene, J gene, clone size, CDR3 protein, CDR3 DNA. The D gene is left open where the match is weak. Rows may omit the clone size; those that give it use once, few, many or a size class.

>15|.|TRBV5-1|TRBJ2-7|.
CASSFRGTPSYEQYF
TGCGCCAGCAGCTTTCGGGGGACACCCTCCTACGAGCAGTACTTC
>14|.|TRBV5-1|TRBJ2-1|.
CASSLEGSGNEQFF
TGCGCCAGCAGCTTGGAGGGGTCGGGGAATGAGCAGTTCTTC
>16|.|TRBV6-1|TRBJ1-3|.
CASSDDGGISGNTIYF
TGTGCCAGCAGTGATGATGGTGGTATCTCTGGAAACACCATATATTTT
>15|TRBD1|TRBV15|TRBJ1-5|.
CATSSGDRGQQPQHF
TGTGCCACCAGCAGCGGGGACAGGGGGCAACAGCCCCAGCATTTT
>16|.|TRBV5-1|TRBJ2-3|.
CASSGGRGTTTDTQYF
TGCGCCAGCAGCGGCGGGAGAGGGACAACCACAGATACGCAGTATTTT
>15|.|TRBV28|TRBJ2-5|.
CASSLAAGPQETQYF
TGTGCCAGCAGTTTGGCGGCGGGACCACAAGAGACCCAGTACTTC
>16|.|TRBV4-2|TRBJ2-7|few
CASALGSAGGTYEQYF
TGTGCCAGCGCCTTGGGTAGCGCGGGTGGAACCTACGAGCAGTACTTC
>15|TRBD2|TRBV6-4|TRBJ2-1|.
CASSRLAGTYNEQFF
TGTGCCAGCAGCCGACTAGCGGGGACCTACAATGAGCAGTTCTTC
>16|.|TRBV18|TRBJ2-1|.
CASSPLTRGGRNEQFF
TGTGCCAGCTCACCCCTGACTAGAGGAGGACGGAATGAGCAGTTCTTC
>12|TRBD1|TRBV28|TRBJ2-4|.
CASSLGTGSVYF
TGTGCCAGCAGTTTAGGGACAGGTTCGGTGTACTTC
>16|TRBD1|TRBV4-3|TRBJ2-7|.
CASSPYLDRGLYEQYF
TGCGCCAGCAGCCCTTACTTGGACAGGGGGCTCTACGAGCAGTACTTC
>14|.|TRBV28|TRBJ2-2|.
CASSLWGANGELFF
TGTGCCAGCAGTTTATGGGGGGCGAACGGGGAGCTGTTTTTT
>13|.|TRBV6-6|TRBJ1-2|.
CASSYSGRGGYTF
TGTGCCAGCAGTTACTCGGGTAGGGGTGGCTACACCTTC
>15|.|TRBV7-8|TRBJ2-7|.
CASSLVELISYEQYF
TGTGCCAGCAGCTTAGTTGAGTTGATCTCCTACGAGCAGTACTTC
>13|.|TRBV5-1|TRBJ2-7|few
CASSMTVAYEQYF
TGCGCCAGCAGCATGACCGTTGCCTACGAGCAGTACTTC
>14|TRBD2|TRBV29-1|TRBJ2-1|.
CSVTPGGASAEQFF
TGCAGCGTGACACCGGGAGGGGCTAGTGCGGAGCAGTTCTTC
>14|TRBD1|TRBV28|TRBJ1-2|.
CASSPTGGAWGYTF
TGTGCCAGCAGTCCTACAGGGGGCGCTTGGGGCTACACCTTC
>14|.|TRBV5-5|TRBJ2-3|.
CASSRDADTDTQYF
TGTGCCAGCAGTCGGGATGCGGACACAGATACGCAGTATTTT
>16|TRBD2|TRBV5-1|TRBJ2-3|.
CASTLDTGGPSDTQYF
TGCGCCAGCACTTTGGATACGGGAGGGCCATCAGATACGCAGTATTTT
>15|TRBD1|TRBV6-5|TRBJ1-2|few
CASSPNRDRSYGYTF
TGTGCCAGCAGTCCAAACCGGGACAGAAGCTATGGCTACACCTTC
>14|.|TRBV6-1|TRBJ1-2|.
CASSEARGGYGYTF
TGTGCCAGCAGTGAAGCGCGAGGAGGTTATGGCTACACCTTC
>17|TRBD2|TRBV10-1|TRBJ2-1|.
CASSPTSGNLSYNEQFF
TGCGCCAGCAGCCCGACTAGCGGGAACCTCTCCTACAATGAGCAGTTCTTC
>17|.|TRBV13|TRBJ2-3|.
CASSLDTPLGRTDTQYF
TGTGCCAGCAGCTTAGATACACCTTTGGGACGTACAGATACGCAGTATTTT
>14|.|TRBV28|TRBJ1-1|once
CASSSLTRRIEAFF
TGTGCCAGCAGTTCCCTAACCAGGCGAATTGAAGCTTTCTTT
>14|TRBD1|TRBV2|TRBJ1-1|.
CASNEQGVNGEAFF
TGTGCCAGCAACGAACAGGGGGTTAACGGGGAAGCTTTCTTT
>15|.|TRBV2|TRBJ1-5|few
CASSDGPTGNQPQHF
TGTGCCAGCAGCGACGGACCGACTGGCAATCAGCCCCAGCATTTT
>17|TRBD2|TRBV15|TRBJ2-1|few
CATSRDPPGGLYNEQFF
TGTGCCACCAGCAGAGATCCCCCGGGGGGACTGTACAATGAGCAGTTCTTC
>13|.|TRBV5-1|TRBJ1-4|.
CASSFQKDEKLFF
TGCGCCAGCAGCTTCCAGAAGGATGAAAAACTGTTTTTT